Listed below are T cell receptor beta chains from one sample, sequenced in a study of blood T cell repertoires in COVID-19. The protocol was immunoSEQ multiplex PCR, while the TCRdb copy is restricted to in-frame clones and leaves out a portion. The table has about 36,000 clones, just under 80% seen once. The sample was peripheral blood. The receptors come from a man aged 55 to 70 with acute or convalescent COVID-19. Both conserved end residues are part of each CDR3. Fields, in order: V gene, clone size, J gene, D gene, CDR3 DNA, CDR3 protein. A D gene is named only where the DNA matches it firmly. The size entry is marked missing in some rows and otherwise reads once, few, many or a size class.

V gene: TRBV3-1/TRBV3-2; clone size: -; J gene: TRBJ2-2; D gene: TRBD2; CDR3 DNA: TGTGCCAGCAGCCAAGACCCGGGACTAGCTTGGACCGGGGAGCTGTTTTTT; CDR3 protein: CASSQDPGLAWTGELFF
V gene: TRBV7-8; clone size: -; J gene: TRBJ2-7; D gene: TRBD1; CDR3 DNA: TGTGCCAGCAGCTTAGCACAGGGGGTAACCTACGAGCAGTACTTC; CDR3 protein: CASSLAQGVTYEQYF
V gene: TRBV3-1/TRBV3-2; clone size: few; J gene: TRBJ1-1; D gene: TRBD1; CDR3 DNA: TGTGCCAGCAGTCAACAGACGGGACAGGGGGCGAAAGCTTTCTTT; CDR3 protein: CASSQQTGQGAKAFF
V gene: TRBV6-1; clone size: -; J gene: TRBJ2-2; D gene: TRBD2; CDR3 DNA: TGTGCCAGCAGTGTTGGACTAGACGCGAACACCGGGGAGCTGTTTTTT; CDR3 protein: CASSVGLDANTGELFF
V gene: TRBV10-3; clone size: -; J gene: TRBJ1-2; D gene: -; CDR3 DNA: TGTGCCATGAGTAGCGGGACGAAGGGAGGTGGCTACACCTTC; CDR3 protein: CAMSSGTKGGGYTF
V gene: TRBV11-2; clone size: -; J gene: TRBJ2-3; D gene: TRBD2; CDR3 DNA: TGTGCCAGCAGCTTAGTAATACCTAGCGGGAGGGCTGCAGATACGCAGTATTTT; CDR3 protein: CASSLVIPSGRAADTQYF
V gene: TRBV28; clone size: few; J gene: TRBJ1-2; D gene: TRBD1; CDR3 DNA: TGTGCCAGCAGCATCCTACAGGGGACTAGAGGCTACACCTTC; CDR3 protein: CASSILQGTRGYTF
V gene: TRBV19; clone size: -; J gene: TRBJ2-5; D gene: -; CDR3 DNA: TGTGCCAGTAGTATAGATGGCACAGGGAGTCAAGAGACCCAGTACTTC; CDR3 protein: CASSIDGTGSQETQYF
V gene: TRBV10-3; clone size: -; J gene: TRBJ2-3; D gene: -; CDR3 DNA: TGTGCCATCAGTGAGTCGGGGGCTACTGCCACAGATACGCAGTATTTT; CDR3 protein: CAISESGATATDTQYF
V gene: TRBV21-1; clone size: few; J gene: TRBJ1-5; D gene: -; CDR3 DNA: TGTGCCAGCAGCTCCGGGACACCGCCTCTGCCCCAGCATTTT; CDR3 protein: CASSSGTPPLPQHF
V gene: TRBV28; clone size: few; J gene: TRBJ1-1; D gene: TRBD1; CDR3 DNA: TGTGCCAGCCTTTACAGGGGTGGGACTGAAGCTTTCTTT; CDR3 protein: CASLYRGGTEAFF